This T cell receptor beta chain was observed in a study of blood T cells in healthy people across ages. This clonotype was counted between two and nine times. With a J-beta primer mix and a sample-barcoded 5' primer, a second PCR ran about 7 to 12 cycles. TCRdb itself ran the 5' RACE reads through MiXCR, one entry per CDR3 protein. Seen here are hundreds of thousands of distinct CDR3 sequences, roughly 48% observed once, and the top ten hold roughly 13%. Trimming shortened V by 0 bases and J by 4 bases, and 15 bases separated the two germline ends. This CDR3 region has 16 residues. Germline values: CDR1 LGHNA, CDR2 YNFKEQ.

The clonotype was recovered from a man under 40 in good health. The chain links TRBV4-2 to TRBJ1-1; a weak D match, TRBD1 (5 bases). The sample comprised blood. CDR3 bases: TGTGCCAGCAGCCAAGATCTAGCGCGGACAAGCACTGAAGCTTTCTTT. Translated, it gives CASSQDLARTSTEAFF.